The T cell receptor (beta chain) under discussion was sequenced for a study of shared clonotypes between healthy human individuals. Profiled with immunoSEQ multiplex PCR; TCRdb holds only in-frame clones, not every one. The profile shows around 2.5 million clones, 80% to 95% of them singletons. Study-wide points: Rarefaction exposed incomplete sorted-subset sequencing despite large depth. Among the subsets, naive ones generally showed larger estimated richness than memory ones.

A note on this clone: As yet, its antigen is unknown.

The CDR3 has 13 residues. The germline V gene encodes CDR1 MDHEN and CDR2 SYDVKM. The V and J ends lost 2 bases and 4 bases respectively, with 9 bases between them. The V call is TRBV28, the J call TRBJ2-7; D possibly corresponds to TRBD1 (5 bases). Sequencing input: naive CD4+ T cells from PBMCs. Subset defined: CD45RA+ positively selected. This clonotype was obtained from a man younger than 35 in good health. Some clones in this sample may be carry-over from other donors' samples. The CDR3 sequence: CASSLKGYYEQYF. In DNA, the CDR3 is TGTGCCAGCAGTTTAAAGGGGTATTACGAGCAGTACTTC.